This is a list of T cell receptor beta chains from one sample in a study of shared clonotypes between healthy human individuals. Assay used: immunoSEQ multiplex PCR; TCRdb lists only in-frame clones, some missing. Among over a million clones listed, more than 75% were seen once. The source material was memory CD4+ T cells from PBMCs. Source of these receptors: a man younger than 30 in good health. Some clones in this sample may be carry-over from other donors' samples. Each CDR3 is given with its conserved first and last residue. The D gene is left open where the match is weak.

v_call,j_call,d_call,cdr3_nt,cdr3_aa
TRBV5-1,TRBJ2-2,NA,TGCGCCAGCAGCTTGTCTTCGGGGGCGGTAGGGGAGCTGTTTTTT,CASSLSSGAVGELFF
TRBV5-4,TRBJ1-2,NA,TGTGCCAGCAGCTCCTCCGGGACATATTATGGCTACACCTTC,CASSSSGTYYGYTF
TRBV5-5,TRBJ1-5,TRBD1,TGTGCCAGCAGCTTGAACAGGGGAGGAGGTCAGCCCCAGCATTTT,CASSLNRGGGQPQHF
TRBV2,TRBJ2-1,NA,TGTGCCAGCAGTCCGGGACTCCTAAACGGTGAGCAGTTCTTC,CASSPGLLNGEQFF
TRBV7-2,TRBJ2-2,NA,TGTGCCAGCGCCCTGCGTGCTGCCGGGGAGCTGTTTTTT,CASALRAAGELFF
TRBV11-3,TRBJ2-5,NA,TGTGCCAGCAGCTTGGGCCGCCAAGAGACCCAGTACTTC,CASSLGRQETQYF
TRBV2,TRBJ2-1,TRBD1,TGTGCCAGCCGGGGACAGGGAAGCTACAATGAGCAGTTCTTC,CASRGQGSYNEQFF
TRBV7-2,TRBJ2-2,TRBD1,TGTGCCAGCAGCTGGGACAGAGACACCGGGGAGCTGTTTTTT,CASSWDRDTGELFF
TRBV18,TRBJ1-2,TRBD1,TGTGCCAGCTCACGCCCGACAGGGGATTTAGATGGCTACACCTTC,CASSRPTGDLDGYTF
TRBV27,TRBJ2-2,TRBD2,TGTGCCAGCAATAGGGAGGACGGGAGGGCCGGGGAGCTGTTTTTT,CASNREDGRAGELFF